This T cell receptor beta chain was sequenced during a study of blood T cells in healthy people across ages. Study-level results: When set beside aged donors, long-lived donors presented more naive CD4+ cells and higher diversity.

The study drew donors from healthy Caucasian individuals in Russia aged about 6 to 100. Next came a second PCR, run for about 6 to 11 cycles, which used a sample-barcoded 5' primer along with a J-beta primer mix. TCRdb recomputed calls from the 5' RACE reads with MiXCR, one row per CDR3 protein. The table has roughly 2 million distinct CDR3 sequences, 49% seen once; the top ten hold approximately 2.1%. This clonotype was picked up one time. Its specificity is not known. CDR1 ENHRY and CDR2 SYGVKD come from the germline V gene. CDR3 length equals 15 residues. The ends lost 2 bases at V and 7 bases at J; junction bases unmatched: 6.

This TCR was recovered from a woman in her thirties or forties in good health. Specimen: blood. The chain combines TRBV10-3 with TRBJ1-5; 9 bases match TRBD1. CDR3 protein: CAISEGQGLGQPQHF. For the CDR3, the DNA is TGTGCCATCAGTGAGGGACAGGGGCTGGGGCAGCCCCAGCATTTT.